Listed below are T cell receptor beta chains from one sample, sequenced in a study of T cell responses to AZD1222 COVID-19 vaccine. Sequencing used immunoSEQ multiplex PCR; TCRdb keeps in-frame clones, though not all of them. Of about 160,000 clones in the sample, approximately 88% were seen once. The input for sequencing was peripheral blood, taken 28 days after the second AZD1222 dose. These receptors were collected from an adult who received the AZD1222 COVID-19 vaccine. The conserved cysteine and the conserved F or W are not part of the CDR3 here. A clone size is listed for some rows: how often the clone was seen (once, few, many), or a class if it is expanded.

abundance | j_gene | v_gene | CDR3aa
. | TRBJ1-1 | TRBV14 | ASSQEVLLETGESTEAF
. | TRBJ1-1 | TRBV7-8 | ASSHPTGGNTEAF
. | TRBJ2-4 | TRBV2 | ASSRERGPKNIQY
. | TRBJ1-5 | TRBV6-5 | ASRFRKGNQPQH
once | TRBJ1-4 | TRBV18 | ASSPPLGGREKLF
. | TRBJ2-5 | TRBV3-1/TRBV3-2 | ASSSGGVSLQETQY
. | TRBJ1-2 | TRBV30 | AWSVNYGYT
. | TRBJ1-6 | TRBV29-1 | SAGDTVSSPLH
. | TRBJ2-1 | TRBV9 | ASSMSGGDREQF
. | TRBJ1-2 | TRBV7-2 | ASSPWTGTDYGYT
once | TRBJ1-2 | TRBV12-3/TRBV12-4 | ASSLGDGYT
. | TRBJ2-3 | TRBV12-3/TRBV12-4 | ASTGAADTQY
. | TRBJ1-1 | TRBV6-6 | ASSYWDRHTEAF
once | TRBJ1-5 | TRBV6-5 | ASSFRPNQPQH
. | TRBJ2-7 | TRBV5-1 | ASSGTAYEQY
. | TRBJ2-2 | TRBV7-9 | ASSLKDREGTGELF
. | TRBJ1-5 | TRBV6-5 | ASGGLQQPQH
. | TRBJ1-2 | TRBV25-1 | ASLQGAYGYT
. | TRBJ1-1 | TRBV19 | ASSIDTRMGVTEAF
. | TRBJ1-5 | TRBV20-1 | SASPGGNQPQH
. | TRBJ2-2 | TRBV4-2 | ASSQIAGGPTGELF
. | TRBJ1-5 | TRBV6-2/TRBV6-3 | ASSYLGQTGARNQPQH
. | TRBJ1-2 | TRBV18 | ASSPGQGNYGYT
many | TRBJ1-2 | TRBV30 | AWSVPGRKNT
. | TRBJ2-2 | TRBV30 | AWTIAGVAGGELF
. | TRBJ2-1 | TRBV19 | ASKDGVNEQF
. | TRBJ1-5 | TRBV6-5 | ASSYRGDNQPQH
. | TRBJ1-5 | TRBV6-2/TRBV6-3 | ASSGDRAYQPQH
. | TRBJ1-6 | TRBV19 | ASSSRTGTNSPLH
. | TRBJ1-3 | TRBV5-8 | ASSPEEDHYGNTIY
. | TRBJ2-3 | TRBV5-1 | ASSSRAGLSTDTQY
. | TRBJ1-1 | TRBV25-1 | ASTRGGMGTEAF
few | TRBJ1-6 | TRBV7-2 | ASSFLYGTDSPLH
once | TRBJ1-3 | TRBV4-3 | ASSQDYGVLRGNTIY
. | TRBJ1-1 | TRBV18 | ASSRDNTEAF
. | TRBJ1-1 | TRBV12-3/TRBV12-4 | ASSLGLTEAF
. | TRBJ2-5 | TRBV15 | ATSRGQGGGETQY
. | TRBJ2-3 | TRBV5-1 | ASSLKDTQY
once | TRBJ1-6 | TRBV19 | ASSGPPLH
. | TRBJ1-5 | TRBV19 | ASITSPGSPLWAQH
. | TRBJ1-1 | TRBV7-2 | ASSLARGKAF
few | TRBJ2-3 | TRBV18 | ASSPGTPADTQY
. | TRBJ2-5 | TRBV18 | ASSLMDRETQY
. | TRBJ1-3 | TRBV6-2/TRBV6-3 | ASSYRTGVGH
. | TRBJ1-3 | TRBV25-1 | ASSDGQGSSSGNTIY
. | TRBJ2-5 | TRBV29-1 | SGRGPGETQY